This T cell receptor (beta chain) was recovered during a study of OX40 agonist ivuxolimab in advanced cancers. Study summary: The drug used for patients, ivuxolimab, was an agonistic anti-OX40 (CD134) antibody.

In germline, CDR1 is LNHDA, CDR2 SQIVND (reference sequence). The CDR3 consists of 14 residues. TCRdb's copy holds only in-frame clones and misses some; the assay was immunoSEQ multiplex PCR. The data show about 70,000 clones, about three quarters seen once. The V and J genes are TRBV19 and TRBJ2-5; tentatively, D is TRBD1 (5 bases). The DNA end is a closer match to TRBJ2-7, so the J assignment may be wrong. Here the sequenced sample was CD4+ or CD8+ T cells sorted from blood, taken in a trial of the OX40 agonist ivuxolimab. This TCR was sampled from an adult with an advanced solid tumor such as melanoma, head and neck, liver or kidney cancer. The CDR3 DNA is TGTGCCAGTAGTATGCTACAGGCCTCCTACGAGCAGTACTTC. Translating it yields CASSMLQASYEQYF.